Presented here are 5 T cell receptor beta chains from one specimen sequenced in a study of identical twins. One entry per CDR3 protein, called by TCRdb with MiXCR from the 5' RACE reads. The sample records about 700,000 distinct CDR3 sequences, 8.6% being singletons. The same sample was also used in a study of yellow fever vaccine responses in identical twins.

Material: PBMCs. The receptors shown here come from a woman aged 18-30 years in good health.

This chain joins TRBV5-4 and TRBJ1-1, with 8 nucleotides matching TRBD1. Germline loops: CDR1 SGHNT, CDR2 YYREEE (reference sequence). The CDR3 spans 15 residues. V dropped 7 bases and J dropped 0; count of bases not matched to a gene: 8. CDR3 sequence (DNA): TGTGCCAGCCACGGACAGGGCGGCATGAACACTGAAGCTTTCTTT. This sequence encodes CASHGQGGMNTEAFF.

V usage is TRBV4-1 and J usage is TRBJ2-7; 8 nucleotides line up with TRBD1. The CDR3 runs 17 residues. Germline V CDR1 and CDR2: MGHRA, YSYEKL. V gave up 0 bases and J gave up 7 bases; unmatched junction bases: 14. The CDR3 sequence: CASSQDGFPTGVREQYF. The DNA of the CDR3 is TGCGCCAGCAGCCAAGATGGGTTCCCGACAGGGGTGCGTGAGCAGTACTTC.

This clonotype was seen a few times. The genes are TRBV11-1 and TRBJ2-7; a possible D gene is TRBD1 (7 bases). The CDR3 contains 19 residues. Per germline, CDR1 SGHAT and CDR2 FQDESV (reference sequence). The ends were cut back, 4 bases at V and 0 bases at J, with 25 bases in the middle. CDR3: CASSSGGDSKTFYSYEQYF. The DNA for the CDR3 is TGTGCCAGCAGCTCAGGCGGGGACAGTAAAACATTTTACTCCTACGAGCAGTACTTC.

There are many counts of this clonotype. The J gene is TRBJ1-5, the V gene TRBV25-1; weak D call: TRBD1 (6 bases). Per germline, CDR1 MGHDK and CDR2 SYGVNS. The ends were cut back, 5 bases at V and 8 bases at J, with 13 bases in the middle. The CDR3 contains 13 residues. The CDR3 is CASSRGGVEPQHF. CDR3 nucleotide sequence: TGTGCCAGCAGTCGGGGGGGCGTCGAGCCCCAGCATTTT.

CDR3 sequence reads: CASSRRQGGETQYF. The CDR3 nucleotides read TGTGCCAGCAGCCGAAGACAGGGTGGTGAGACCCAGTACTTC. The chain links TRBV14 to TRBJ2-5; 7 bases line up with TRBD1. The CDR3 totals 14 residues. V lost 4 bases to trimming and J lost 5 bases; unmatched junction nucleotides: 7. Germline CDR1 SGHDN, CDR2 FVKESK.